These 27 T cell receptor beta chains share one sample of origin, sequenced in a study of blood T cell repertoires in COVID-19. The protocol was immunoSEQ multiplex PCR, while the TCRdb copy is restricted to in-frame clones and leaves out a portion. The sample has tens of thousands of clones; around 79% are singletons. Sequencing used peripheral blood. The receptors stem from a human donor in a cohort sampled during active COVID-19.

V gene TRBV30 combines with J gene TRBJ2-5; D is undetermined. The V and J ends lost 2 bases and 0 bases respectively, with 4 bases between them. The CDR3 is 12 residues long. Looked up from germline, CDR1 is GTSNPN and CDR2 is SVGIG (reference sequence). The chain's CDR3 is CAWSYNQETQYF. The CDR3 nucleotides read TGTGCCTGGAGTTACAACCAAGAGACCCAGTACTTC. Together with reference TRBV30 and TRBJ2-5, the CDR3 gives the full variable domain: SQTIHQWPATLVQPVGSPLSLECTVEGTSNPNLYWYRQAAGRGLQLLFYSVGIGQISSEVPQNLSASRPQDRQFILSSKKLLLSDSGFYLCAWSYNQETQYFGPGTRLLVL.

The chain employs TRBV3-1 (or the pseudogene TRBV3-2) and TRBJ2-4, with 9 bases lining up with TRBD2. The CDR3 runs 19 residues. Per germline, CDR1 LGHDT and CDR2 YNNKEL (reference sequence). J gave up 4 bases and V 0 bases, and 13 bases lay outside the gene matches. CDR3 protein: CASSQDTLTSGRLKNIQYF. The CDR3 DNA follows: TGTGCCAGCAGCCAAGATACCCTAACTAGCGGGCGATTAAAAAACATTCAGTACTTC.

The V and J genes are TRBV19 and TRBJ2-1; D is perhaps TRBD1 (6 bases). The germline V gene encodes CDR1 LNHDA and CDR2 SQIVND (reference sequence). The ends were cut back, 8 bases at V and 2 bases at J, with 13 bases in the middle. The CDR3 loop spans 14 amino acids. DNA for the CDR3: TGTGCCAGTCTCCCAGGGGACGCCTACAATGAGCAGTTCTTC. Its translation is CASLPGDAYNEQFF.

The rearrangement joins TRBV3-1 (or the pseudogene TRBV3-2) to TRBJ2-3, with D perhaps matching TRBD2 (6 bases). CDR1 is LGHDT and CDR2 is YNNKEL in the germline V gene (reference sequence). The CDR3 contains 15 residues. Trimming took off 2 bases at V and 2 bases at J, with 11 bases between the two ends. The CDR3 region has the DNA TGTGCCAGCAGCCAACAAGGACTAACCACAGATACGCAGTATTTT. It encodes CASSQQGLTTDTQYF.

J is TRBJ2-3 and V is TRBV11-2; D might be TRBD2 (5 bases). The CDR3 covers 13 residues. Germline V gene lookup returns CDR1 SGHAT and CDR2 FQNNGV. With 6 bases removed from V and 9 bases from J, the gap between germline ends came to 16 bases. The CDR3 DNA sequence: TGTGCCAGCAGTGCGGACTGGCCGGGGACGCAGTATTTT. It specifies CASSADWPGTQYF.

The rearrangement joins TRBV5-5 to TRBJ1-2; D unresolved. Between the trimmed V and J ends, which lost 0 bases and 3 bases, there was a span of 6 bases. The CDR3 spans 13 residues. The germline V gene has CDR1 SGHKS and CDR2 YYEKEE (reference sequence). The CDR3 is CASSLDSDYGYTF. The DNA for the CDR3 is TGTGCCAGCAGCTTGGACTCGGACTATGGCTACACCTTC.

For the CDR3, the DNA is TGTGCCAGCAGCTCTCTAACAGGGACTGAAGCTTTCTTT. It translates to CASSSLTGTEAFF. The J gene is TRBJ1-1, the V gene TRBV7-2; possibly TRBD1 for D (6 bases). This CDR3 comprises 13 residues. V shed 4 bases and J shed 5 bases, with 11 bases lying between them. Per germline, CDR1 SGHTA and CDR2 FQGNSA. Based on the CDR3 plus reference TRBV7-2 and TRBJ1-1, the full variable domain is GAGVSQSPSNKVTEKGKDVELRCDPISGHTALYWYRQSLGQGLEFLIYFQGNSAPDKSGLPSDRFSAERTGGSVSTLTIQRTQQEDSAVYLCASSSLTGTEAFFGQGTRLTVV.

V is TRBV6-6 and J is TRBJ2-7, with TRBD2 identical over 9 bases. This CDR3 has 15 amino acids. V shed 6 bases and J 0 bases; nucleotides not matched to a gene: 6. Germline V gene sequence: CDR1 MNHNY, CDR2 SVGAGI (reference sequence). The CDR3 region has the DNA TGTGCCAGCAGAGGACTAGCGCCGAGCTCCTACGAGCAGTACTTC. Its protein is CASRGLAPSSYEQYF.

The rearrangement links TRBV30 to TRBJ2-5, with D maybe TRBD2 (6 bases). V was shortened by 4 bases and J by 2 bases, with 14 bases between the two germline ends. CDR1 GTSNPN and CDR2 SVGIG come from the germline V gene (reference sequence). This CDR3 has 14 amino acids. As DNA, the CDR3 is TGTGCCTGGATTTCTGTCGGGAGTCAAGAGACCCAGTACTTC. Protein product: CAWISVGSQETQYF.

The chain joins TRBV4-1 to TRBJ1-1; TRBD1 matches at 7 bases. Looked up from germline, CDR1 is MGHRA and CDR2 is YSYEKL. This CDR3 is 14 amino acids long. V was clipped by 5 bases and J by 1 base; unmatched bases: 4. The DNA for the CDR3 is TGCGCCAGCAGCTTTGACAGGGCGAACACTGAAGCTTTCTTT. It codes for CASSFDRANTEAFF.

This rearrangement joins TRBV6-1 to TRBJ2-5, with D perhaps TRBD2 (7 bases). The germline V gene has CDR1 MNHNS and CDR2 SASEGT. V was trimmed by 3 bases and J by 5 bases, leaving 19 bases between them. This CDR3 has 16 amino acids. The CDR3 DNA sequence: TGTGCCAGCAGTGACCTGGGGGGGGCGCCGGGCGAGACCCAGTACTTC. Protein sequence: CASSDLGGAPGETQYF.

The chain recombines TRBV12-5 with TRBJ2-1; D unclear. V was trimmed by 2 bases and J by 9 bases, leaving 14 bases between them. The CDR3 runs 14 residues. The germline V gene encodes CDR1 LGHNT and CDR2 FRNRAP. The CDR3 reads CASGLHFPMSEQFF. The CDR3 nucleotides read TGTGCTAGTGGTTTGCACTTCCCCATGAGTGAGCAGTTCTTC.

This chain links TRBV5-1 with TRBJ2-7, with a possible D match to TRBD1 (6 bases). Germline CDR1 reads SGHRS; CDR2 reads YFSETQ. V lost 0 bases and J 2 bases, leaving 9 bases between the germline ends. This CDR3 has 14 amino acids. CDR3 bases: TGCGCCAGCAGCTTGGACAGGGCCCCCTACGAGCAGTACTTC. Translation gives CASSLDRAPYEQYF.

CDR3 in DNA: TGTGCCAGCAGCTTAGAGGGACAGGGGAAGTTGTGCTACACCTTC. As protein: CASSLEGQGKLCYTF. The V call is TRBV7-9, the J call TRBJ1-2, with 10 nucleotides matching TRBD1. In germline, CDR1 is SEHNR, CDR2 FQNEAQ (reference sequence). The CDR3 runs to 15 residues. V shed 1 base, J shed 9 bases, and the junction held 8 bases outside the gene matches.

This chain joins TRBV21-1 and TRBJ1-1; the D call of TRBD1 is as the table states it, not checked on the DNA. TRBV21-1 is labeled a pseudogene. CDR3 size: 12 residues. The CDR3 loop reads CASSSTGVEAFF. DNA for the CDR3: TGTGCCAGCAGCTCTACAGGCGTTGAAGCTTTCTTT.

V is TRBV5-1 and J is TRBJ2-1, with TRBD2 matching over 11 bases. The CDR3 has 16 amino acids. Germline values: CDR1 SGHRS, CDR2 YFSETQ. Germline trimming cut 0 bases from V and 6 bases from J; bases unmatched to any gene: 5. CDR3 coding DNA: TGCGCCAGCAGCTTGGTAGCGGGAGGGCCTCTCAATGAGCAGTTCTTC. Amino acids: CASSLVAGGPLNEQFF.

This clone is a singleton in its sample. This chain joins TRBV3-1 (or the pseudogene TRBV3-2) and TRBJ1-6, with D unresolved. The CDR3 covers 14 residues. The V and J ends lost 3 bases and 9 bases respectively, with 12 bases between them. The germline CDR1 and CDR2 sequences are LGHDT and YNNKEL (reference sequence). CDR3 nucleotides: TGTGCCAGCAGCCAGGGGAGCGGGTCTTCACCCCTCCACTTT. Translating gives CASSQGSGSSPLHF.

The chain employs TRBV7-9 and TRBJ2-6; maybe TRBD1 (5 bases). The CDR3 is 18 residues long. V was clipped by 1 base and J by 0 bases, with 13 bases between them. Germline-derived CDR1 and CDR2 are SEHNR and FQNEAQ (reference sequence). CDR3 residues: CASSLGTGSASGANVLTF. The CDR3 coding sequence is TGTGCCAGCAGCTTAGGCACAGGTTCCGCCTCTGGGGCCAACGTCCTGACTTTC.

V is TRBV18 and J is TRBJ1-4; the D gene is possibly TRBD1 (6 bases). Trimming removed 6 bases at V and 5 bases at J, with 10 bases between. Germline-derived CDR1 and CDR2 are KGHSH and LQKENI. The CDR3 extends over 13 amino acids. Here the CDR3 DNA reads TGTGCCAGCTCCTCCACAGGGAATGAAAAACTGTTTTTT. Translating it yields CASSSTGNEKLFF.

CDR3 sequence reads: CASSPDRDTEAFF. CDR3 nucleotide sequence: TGTGCCAGCTCGCCCGACAGGGACACTGAAGCTTTCTTT. V usage is TRBV18 and J usage is TRBJ1-1; 7 nucleotides match TRBD1. J lost 3 bases, V lost 6 bases, and 4 bases had no gene match. Per the germline V gene, CDR1 is KGHSH and CDR2 is LQKENI. CDR3 length equals 13 residues.

The J gene is TRBJ1-5, the V gene TRBV19; a weak D match, TRBD1 (6 bases). V lost 5 bases to trimming and J lost 4 bases, with 9 bases between them. Germline assignment: CDR1 LNHDA and CDR2 SQIVND (reference sequence). This CDR3 has 13 residues. The CDR3 is CASSPDRNQPQHF. The CDR3 DNA is TGTGCCAGTAGTCCGGACAGAAATCAGCCCCAGCATTTT.

The chain joins TRBV6-5 to TRBJ1-4, with D perhaps TRBD1 (6 bases). Germline CDR1 reads MNHEY; CDR2 reads SVGAGI. Trimming shortened V by 6 bases and J by 9 bases, and 20 bases separated the two germline ends. The CDR3 spans 15 residues. The CDR3 nucleotides are TGTGCCAGCAGGAGATCCGGGACAAGTAGTCAAAAACTGTTTTTT. Amino acid sequence: CASRRSGTSSQKLFF.

The chain couples TRBV23-1 to TRBJ1-2, with 9 positions matching TRBD1. TRBV23-1 counts as an open reading frame of uncertain function. This CDR3 is built from 15 residues. V trimming: 6 bases; J trimming: 4 bases; junction bases outside the gene matches: 9. DNA of the CDR3: TGCGCCAGCAGCCGAACAGGGGGCGACGGCTATGGCTACACCTTC. Amino acids: CASSRTGGDGYGYTF.

This clone has at least ten counts. The rearrangement links TRBV7-6 to TRBJ1-1; 7 bases are shared with TRBD1. CDR1 SGHVS and CDR2 FNYEAQ come from the germline V gene. Losses at the gene ends were 5 bases for V and 8 bases for J; bases not matched to a gene: 8. The CDR3 is made up of 13 amino acids. In DNA form, the CDR3 reads TGTGCCAGCAGCAATGACAGGGATGGCGAAGCTTTCTTT. Protein sequence: CASSNDRDGEAFF.

The V call is TRBV5-1, the J call TRBJ1-5, with D uncertain. Germline CDR1 reads SGHRS; CDR2 reads YFSETQ. V was cut by 1 base and J by 2 bases, with 7 bases left in between. This CDR3 spans 14 amino acids. The CDR3 loop is CASSLIPGNQPQHF. CDR3 sequence (DNA): TGCGCCAGCAGCTTGATCCCCGGCAATCAGCCCCAGCATTTT.

This clone was seen more than once but under ten times. The chain uses TRBV12-3 or TRBV12-4 and TRBJ2-7, with D unresolved. The CDR3 covers 12 residues. V was pared by 4 bases and J by 2 bases, with 6 bases between. The CDR3, as DNA: TGTGCCAGCAGTTCGTATGCCTACGAGCAGTACTTC. Translation gives CASSSYAYEQYF.

The rearrangement uses TRBV23-1 and TRBJ2-2; 7 bases are a match to TRBD2. TRBV23-1 qualifies as an ORF whose function is uncertain. V shed 2 bases and J 0 bases; nucleotides not matched to a gene: 18. The length of the CDR3 is 21 residues. The CDR3 DNA sequence: TGCGCCAGCAGTCAACAGGGAGGCAGGGACCTCAGCGGGGCGAACACCGGGGAGCTGTTTTTT. Protein: CASSQQGGRDLSGANTGELFF.